This is a list of T cell receptor beta chains from one sample in a study of CD8+ T cells in alopecia areata. Libraries were prepared by immunoSEQ multiplex PCR; TCRdb keeps only in-frame clonotypes and omits some of them. There are over 100,000 clones in the sample; about 50% occur only once, and roughly 0.45% lies in the top ten. This sample comprised CD4+ T cells sorted from blood, obtained at week 4, from a patient treated with tofacitinib. These receptors were collected from a human donor with alopecia areata. CDR3s include the opening cysteine and the closing phenylalanine or tryptophan. D genes are given only for firm matches. For some rows the clone size is stated as once, few or many, or as a class when expanded; others skip it.

>TRBD2|TRBV4-1|TRBJ2-7|15|many
CASSRAGGLSYEQYF
TGCGCCAGCAGCCGAGCGGGAGGCCTCTCCTACGAGCAGTACTTC
>NA|TRBV30|TRBJ2-1|15|NA
CAATLVRAQNNEQFF
TGTGCCGCGACTCTCGTGCGGGCCCAAAACAATGAGCAGTTCTTC
>TRBD1|TRBV30|TRBJ1-5|14|NA
CAWQGAGSNQPQHF
TGTGCCTGGCAGGGGGCTGGGAGCAATCAGCCCCAGCATTTT
>NA|TRBV2|TRBJ2-7|12|NA
CASSNTGYEQYF
TGTGCCAGCAGTAATACGGGCTACGAGCAGTACTTC
>NA|TRBV29-1|TRBJ1-1|11|NA
CSGGTATEAFF
TGCAGCGGAGGGACGGCGACTGAAGCTTTCTTT
>NA|TRBV5-1|TRBJ2-7|17|NA
CASSFDLLQGWSYEQYF
TGCGCCAGCAGCTTCGACTTGCTCCAGGGGTGGTCCTACGAGCAGTACTTC
>TRBD1|TRBV29-1|TRBJ1-1|13|NA
CSVYGTANTEAFF
TGCAGCGTTTACGGGACAGCGAACACTGAAGCTTTCTTT
>TRBD2|TRBV4-1|TRBJ2-5|13|few
CASGGSPQETQYF
TGCGCCAGCGGCGGGAGCCCCCAAGAGACCCAGTACTTC
>NA|TRBV7-6|TRBJ2-7|16|NA
CASSTVTGDSPYEQYF
TGTGCCAGCAGCACCGTAACGGGGGACAGCCCCTACGAGCAGTACTTC
>NA|TRBV15|TRBJ2-5|15|NA
CATSRDRGQGETQYF
TGTGCCACCAGCAGAGATCGAGGACAAGGAGAGACCCAGTACTTC
>TRBD1|TRBV6-5|TRBJ2-3|15|NA
CASKAGQGSADTQYF
TGTGCCAGCAAGGCGGGACAGGGTTCAGCAGATACGCAGTATTTT
>NA|TRBV5-6|TRBJ2-2|16|NA
CASSLAEKDGTGELFF
TGTGCCAGCAGCTTGGCCGAAAAGGACGGCACCGGGGAGCTGTTTTTT
>TRBD2|TRBV5-1|TRBJ2-1|16|few
CASSGTGTSGSNEQFF
TGCGCCAGCAGCGGGACCGGGACTAGCGGGAGTAATGAGCAGTTCTTC
>NA|TRBV30|TRBJ2-7|14|few
CAWSAPRVAYEQYF
TGTGCCTGGAGTGCCCCGAGAGTCGCCTACGAGCAGTACTTC
>TRBD1|TRBV29-1|TRBJ1-1|17|NA
CSVDLGRDRGLYTEAFF
TGCAGCGTTGATCTTGGCCGGGACAGAGGACTGTACACTGAAGCTTTCTTT
>NA|TRBV30|TRBJ1-5|14|NA
CAWSPPRGNQPQHF
TGTGCCTGGAGCCCCCCGAGAGGCAATCAGCCCCAGCATTTT
>NA|TRBV5-1|TRBJ1-1|14|NA
CASSGRQPNTEAFF
TGCGCCAGCAGCGGCAGACAACCCAACACTGAAGCTTTCTTT
>NA|TRBV2|TRBJ1-2|14|NA
CASRGVTGGHGYTF
TGTGCCAGCAGAGGTGTTACAGGAGGGCATGGCTACACCTTC
>NA|TRBV2|TRBJ2-6|15|few
CASRTDSSGANVLTF
TGTGCCAGCCGGACGGACAGCTCTGGGGCCAACGTCCTGACTTTC
>NA|TRBV5-1|TRBJ1-2|16|NA
CASSPWDGGGRGGYTF
TGCGCCAGCAGCCCTTGGGATGGCGGCGGGAGAGGTGGCTACACCTTC
>TRBD1|TRBV30|TRBJ2-3|15|NA
CAWSPSTGSTDTQYF
TGTGCCTGGAGTCCCTCGACAGGGAGCACAGATACGCAGTATTTT
>TRBD1|TRBV29-1|TRBJ1-6|14|NA
CSVRTGGGWSPLHF
TGCAGCGTCAGAACAGGGGGCGGTTGGTCACCCCTCCACTTT
>TRBD2|TRBV27|TRBJ2-1|16|NA
CASRRTSGSSYNEQFF
TGTGCCAGCAGACGGACTAGCGGGAGCTCCTACAATGAGCAGTTCTTC
>TRBD1|TRBV6-1|TRBJ1-1|15|NA
CASIEGTGGITEAFF
TGTGCCAGCATTGAGGGAACAGGGGGGATTACTGAAGCTTTCTTT
>NA|TRBV6-1|TRBJ2-3|13|NA
CASRVANTDTQYF
TGTGCCAGCAGAGTAGCGAATACAGATACGCAGTATTTT
>NA|TRBV9|TRBJ2-5|15|NA
CASSVASERVETQYF
TGTGCCAGCAGCGTAGCGTCGGAGCGAGTCGAGACCCAGTACTTC
>TRBD1|TRBV9|TRBJ1-1|16|few
CASSVGDSGMNTEAFF
TGTGCCAGCAGCGTAGGGGACAGTGGGATGAACACTGAAGCTTTCTTT
>NA|TRBV29-1|TRBJ2-6|14|NA
CSVEHPSGANVLTF
TGCAGCGTTGAACATCCCTCTGGGGCCAACGTCCTGACTTTC
>NA|TRBV29-1|TRBJ1-2|12|NA
CSARQETYGYTF
TGCAGCGCTAGACAGGAGACCTATGGCTACACCTTC
>TRBD2|TRBV7-9|TRBJ2-3|12|NA
CAGRGGTDTQYF
TGTGCCGGCCGGGGGGGCACAGATACGCAGTATTTT
>NA|TRBV7-2|TRBJ2-4|16|many
CASSSEGGPVKNIQYF
TGTGCCAGCAGCTCCGAGGGGGGGCCAGTCAAAAACATTCAGTACTTC
>NA|TRBV2|TRBJ2-2|13|NA
CASRRQGTGELFF
TGTGCCAGCAGAAGGCAGGGCACCGGGGAGCTGTTTTTT
>NA|TRBV7-6|TRBJ2-1|15|NA
CASSSNRVQANEQFF
TGTGCCAGCAGCTCTAACAGGGTGCAGGCCAATGAGCAGTTCTTC
>NA|TRBV29-1|TRBJ1-1|13|NA
CSVDRGGRGEAFF
TGCAGCGTTGATAGGGGGGGCAGAGGTGAAGCTTTCTTT
>NA|TRBV27|TRBJ2-5|13|NA
CASSARPGKTQYF
TGTGCCAGCAGCGCACGTCCCGGGAAGACCCAGTACTTC
>TRBD2|TRBV9|TRBJ2-7|15|NA
CASSYGTSGNYEQYF
TGTGCCAGCAGCTATGGGACTAGCGGCAACTACGAGCAGTACTTC
>TRBD2|TRBV30|TRBJ2-3|15|NA
CAWRSASGMTDTQYF
TGTGCCTGGAGATCGGCTAGCGGGATGACAGATACGCAGTATTTT
>NA|TRBV12-5|TRBJ1-1|13|NA
CASTQDMNTEAFF
TGTGCTAGTACCCAGGACATGAACACTGAAGCTTTCTTT
>NA|TRBV7-9|TRBJ1-1|14|NA
CASSLGQLNTEAFF
TGTGCCAGCAGCTTAGGTCAGCTGAACACTGAAGCTTTCTTT
>NA|TRBV29-1|TRBJ2-1|14|NA
CSVEYREGYNEQFF
TGCAGCGTTGAGTACAGGGAGGGCTACAATGAGCAGTTCTTC
>TRBD1|TRBV5-4|TRBJ1-6|16|NA
CASSLGDRGRVSPLHF
TGTGCCAGCAGCTTGGGGGACAGGGGGCGCGTTTCACCCCTCCACTTT
>TRBD1|TRBV19|TRBJ1-6|15|NA
CASSPTQGTNSPLHF
TGTGCCAGTAGTCCCACACAGGGGACGAATTCACCCCTCCACTTT
>NA|TRBV29-1|TRBJ1-5|13|NA
CSVSPTRDQPQHF
TGCAGCGTGTCCCCTACTCGAGATCAGCCCCAGCATTTT
>NA|TRBV6-5|TRBJ2-3|13|NA
CASSYRSTDTQYF
TGTGCCAGCAGTTATCGCAGCACAGATACGCAGTATTTT
>NA|TRBV4-1|TRBJ2-7|14|NA
CASSQAGTYYEQYF
TGCGCCAGCAGCCAAGCCGGGACATACTACGAGCAGTACTTC
>TRBD1|TRBV4-1|TRBJ1-3|21|NA
CASSQEIGGTGFSSGRNTIYF
TGCGCCAGCAGCCAAGAAATCGGCGGGACAGGGTTTTCTTCGGGGAGAAACACCATATATTTT
>TRBD1|TRBV30|TRBJ2-2|13|few
CAWTRQGPGELFF
TGTGCCTGGACCCGACAGGGACCCGGGGAGCTGTTTTTT
>NA|TRBV11-2|TRBJ2-5|14|NA
CASSLGGLQETQYF
TGTGCCAGCAGCTTAGGCGGGCTTCAAGAGACCCAGTACTTC
>NA|TRBV4-1|TRBJ1-1|14|few
CASSQAGGGTEAFF
TGCGCCAGCAGCCAAGCGGGGGGTGGCACTGAAGCTTTCTTT
>NA|TRBV7-8|TRBJ2-1|13|NA
CASSLQGYNEQFF
TGTGCCAGCAGCTTACAGGGGTACAATGAGCAGTTCTTC
>TRBD1|TRBV29-1|TRBJ1-1|13|NA
CSVRSIQGTEAFF
TGCAGCGTCCGTTCCATACAGGGGACTGAAGCTTTCTTT
>TRBD2|TRBV7-9|TRBJ2-2|16|few
CASSFGLAGGRGELFF
TGTGCCAGCAGCTTCGGACTAGCGGGAGGGCGCGGGGAGCTGTTTTTT
>NA|TRBV7-9|TRBJ2-7|15|NA
CASSLQVGRSYEQYF
TGTGCCAGCAGCTTACAGGTTGGTCGATCCTACGAGCAGTACTTC
>NA|TRBV5-4|TRBJ2-5|13|NA
CASSQGPQETQYF
TGTGCCAGCAGCCAGGGGCCTCAAGAGACCCAGTACTTC
>TRBD1|TRBV29-1|TRBJ1-1|11|once
CSLRRTGGAFF
TGCAGCCTTCGTAGGACAGGGGGAGCTTTCTTT
>NA|TRBV27|TRBJ1-1|12|NA
CASSFTGQRAFF
TGTGCCAGCAGTTTTACGGGACAACGAGCTTTCTTT
>NA|TRBV25-1|TRBJ1-2|13|NA
CATQAGGRDGYTF
TGTGCCACCCAAGCGGGGGGCAGGGATGGCTACACCTTC